This T cell receptor beta chain came from a study of cytotoxic CD8 clonotypes in ibrutinib-treated CLL. Points from the study as a whole: Patients showed higher baseline clonality than age-matched healthy donors, and it tracked circulating CD8+ T-cell counts. A difference in sampling times existed between sustained-remission and progressing patients.

V dropped 1 base and J dropped 4 bases, with 11 bases sitting between them. Germline lookup yields CDR1 LNHNV and CDR2 YYDKDF (reference sequence). The CDR3 totals 14 residues. Profiled with immunoSEQ multiplex PCR; TCRdb holds only in-frame clones, not every one. Here the sample spans about 270,000 clones, roughly three quarters being singletons. Only one count was recorded for this clone. Its antigen is currently unknown. The sequence derives from a human donor with chronic lymphocytic leukemia. The chain recombines TRBV15 with TRBJ2-7; D tentatively reads TRBD1 or TRBD2 (5 bases each). The specimen was PBMCs, collected at disease progression, from a patient treated with ibrutinib. For the CDR3, the DNA is TGTGCCACCAGCAGAGGAGGGGACGGGTACGAGCAGTACTTC. Protein product: CATSRGGDGYEQYF.